One sample yielded the 11 T cell receptor beta chains listed below, sequenced in a study of Graves' ophthalmopathy and Graves' hyperthyroidism. As the template, RNA transcripts were used to amplify TCR beta CDR3 regions. RT-PCR in the first round used HTBI primers; a second-round multiplex PCR followed. One entry per CDR3 protein, called by TCRdb with MiXCR from the multiplex PCR reads. The repertoire holds a few hundred thousand distinct CDR3 sequences, with 15% to 20% as singletons. Sequencing used peripheral blood. The receptors shown here come from an adult woman with stable Graves' hyperthyroidism.

This clonotype appeared many times. Here the CDR3 DNA reads TGTGCCAGTAGTATCCGACAGACACAAGAGACCCAGTACTTC. It codes for CASSIRQTQETQYF. This chain joins TRBV19 and TRBJ2-5; possibly TRBD1 for D (5 bases). Trimming pared 3 bases from V and 2 bases from J, leaving 10 bases between. The CDR3 has 14 amino acids. Looked up from germline, CDR1 is LNHDA and CDR2 is SQIVND (reference sequence).

The rearrangement uses TRBV7-9 and TRBJ1-1, with 8 bases that match TRBD1. The CDR3 is made up of 13 amino acids. V gave up 6 bases and J gave up 13 bases; unmatched junction bases: 13. Per the germline V gene, CDR1 is SEHNR and CDR2 is FQNEAQ (reference sequence). CDR3 nucleotides: TGTGCCAGCAGTTGGGGGACAGGACGTAGGAGTTTCTTT. It translates to CASSWGTGRRSFF.

This clonotype was detected many times. The chain combines TRBV7-9 with TRBJ1-1; D not resolved. The CDR3 is 13 amino acids. The V end was cut by 1 base, the J end by 1 base, with 4 bases between. Germline loops: CDR1 SEHNR, CDR2 FQNEAQ (reference sequence). The CDR3 DNA is TGTGCCAGCAGCTTAGAGACGAACACTGAAGCTTTCTTT. This encodes CASSLETNTEAFF.

This clonotype showed up many times. The CDR3 region has the DNA TGTGCCAGCAGTTCGGGACGGGATGAAAAACTGTTTTTT. Translating it yields CASSSGRDEKLFF. The chain has TRBV12-3 or TRBV12-4 and TRBJ1-4; TRBD1 is a possible D gene (5 bases). V lost 4 bases and J 6 bases, leaving 9 bases between the germline ends. The CDR3 has 13 amino acids.

This clonotype occurred many times. This chain uses TRBV19 with TRBJ1-5; TRBD1 matches at 7 bases. Germline V gene sequence: CDR1 LNHDA, CDR2 SQIVND (reference sequence). Losses at the gene ends were 5 bases for V and 1 base for J; bases not matched to a gene: 23. This CDR3 is built from 21 residues. CDR3 in DNA: TGTGCCAGTAGTTCCGCTCTAATACAACCGGGACAGACCGTAAGCAATCAGCCCCAGCATTTT. Translated: CASSSALIQPGQTVSNQPQHF.

In its sample, this clonotype was seen a few times. V gene TRBV19 combines with J gene TRBJ1-5; D is undetermined. Trimming shortened V by 3 bases and J by 0 bases, and 6 bases separated the two germline ends. Germline V gene data show CDR1 as LNHDA and CDR2 as SQIVND (reference sequence). The CDR3 is made up of 14 amino acids. As DNA, the CDR3 is TGTGCCAGTAGTATTTTTAGTAGCAATCAGCCCCAGCATTTT. It codes for CASSIFSSNQPQHF. Drawing the rest from reference TRBV19 and TRBJ1-5, the complete variable domain is DGGITQSPKYLFRKEGQNVTLSCEQNLNHDAMYWYRQDPGQGLRLIYYSQIVNDFQKGDIAEGYSVSREKKESFPLTVTSAQKNPTAFYLCASSIFSSNQPQHFGDGTRLSIL.

At least ten counts were recorded for this clonotype. V gene TRBV12-3 or TRBV12-4 combines with J gene TRBJ2-7; 7 bases match TRBD1. V lost 6 bases and J lost 0; bases outside the gene matches: 14. This CDR3 has 17 amino acids. CDR3 sequence reads: CASSPAAGTADSYEQYF. The CDR3 region has the DNA TGTGCCAGCAGCCCCGCAGCCGGGACAGCAGACTCCTACGAGCAGTACTTC.

The chain joins TRBV9 to TRBJ1-2; D is undetermined. Germline V gives CDR1 SGDLS, CDR2 YYNGEE. Trimming pared 4 bases from V and 3 bases from J, leaving 16 bases between. The CDR3 is 15 residues long. The CDR3 region is CASSPRGEEDYGYTF. The CDR3, as DNA: TGTGCCAGCAGCCCCCGGGGTGAGGAGGACTATGGCTACACCTTC.

V and J are TRBV6-5 and TRBJ2-5; the D is unclear. Trimming removed 0 bases from V and 5 bases from J, with 19 bases in between. CDR1 MNHEY and CDR2 SVGAGI come from the germline V gene. This CDR3 has 17 residues. CDR3 loop: CASSYSPVSKGSETQYF. DNA for the CDR3: TGTGCCAGCAGTTACTCCCCGGTATCTAAAGGGTCGGAGACCCAGTACTTC.

This clonotype was detected many times. The chain recombines TRBV20-1 with TRBJ1-5; 8 bases map to TRBD1. Trimming cost V 7 bases and J 6 bases; bases outside gene matches: 5. The CDR3 extends over 12 amino acids. The germline V gene encodes CDR1 DFQATT and CDR2 SNEGSKA (reference sequence). The CDR3 is CSVRTGRQPQHF. As DNA, the CDR3 is TGCAGTGTTAGGACAGGGCGTCAGCCCCAGCATTTT.

The chain recombines TRBV12-5 with TRBJ1-2, with 9 bases fitting TRBD1. The V segment lost 1 base and the J segment 4 bases; nucleotides outside the gene matches: 4. CDR3 length: 15 amino acids. Germline CDR1 reads LGHNT; CDR2 reads FRNRAP. CDR3 sequence: CASGLGTGGFYGYTF. The CDR3 DNA is TGTGCTAGTGGTTTGGGAACAGGGGGCTTCTATGGCTACACCTTC.